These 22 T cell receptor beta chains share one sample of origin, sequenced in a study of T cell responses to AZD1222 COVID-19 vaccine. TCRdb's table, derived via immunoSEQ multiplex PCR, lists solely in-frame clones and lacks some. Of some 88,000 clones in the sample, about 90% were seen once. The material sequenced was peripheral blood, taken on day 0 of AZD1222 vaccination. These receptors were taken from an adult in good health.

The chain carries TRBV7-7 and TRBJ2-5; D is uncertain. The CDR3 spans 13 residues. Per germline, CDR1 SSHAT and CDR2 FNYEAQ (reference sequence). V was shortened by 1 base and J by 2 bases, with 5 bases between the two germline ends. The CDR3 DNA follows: TGTGCCAGCAGCTTAGGCAGTCAAGAGACCCAGTACTTC. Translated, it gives CASSLGSQETQYF.

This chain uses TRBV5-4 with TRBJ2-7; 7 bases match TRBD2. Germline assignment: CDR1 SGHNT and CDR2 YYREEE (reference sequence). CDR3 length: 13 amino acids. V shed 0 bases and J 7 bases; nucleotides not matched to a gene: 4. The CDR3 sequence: CASSLALAAEQYF. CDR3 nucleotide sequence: TGTGCCAGCAGCTTGGCGCTAGCGGCAGAGCAGTACTTC.

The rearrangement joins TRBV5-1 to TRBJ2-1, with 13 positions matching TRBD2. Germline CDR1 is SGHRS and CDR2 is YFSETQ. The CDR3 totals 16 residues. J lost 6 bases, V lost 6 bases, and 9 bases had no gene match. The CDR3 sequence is CASTVTGTSGVNEQFF. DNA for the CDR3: TGCGCCAGCACAGTCACCGGGACTAGCGGGGTCAATGAGCAGTTCTTC.

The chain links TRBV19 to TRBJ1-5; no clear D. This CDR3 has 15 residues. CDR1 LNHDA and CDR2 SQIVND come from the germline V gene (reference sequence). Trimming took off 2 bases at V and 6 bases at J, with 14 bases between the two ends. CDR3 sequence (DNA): TGTGCCAGTAGTATACGGACCCAGGAGGGTCAGCCCCAGCATTTT. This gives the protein CASSIRTQEGQPQHF.

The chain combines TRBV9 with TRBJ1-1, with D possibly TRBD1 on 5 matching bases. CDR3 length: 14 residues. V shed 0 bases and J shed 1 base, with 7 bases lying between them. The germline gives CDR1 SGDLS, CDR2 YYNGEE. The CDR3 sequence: CASSVGDGNTEAFF. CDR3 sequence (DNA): TGTGCCAGCAGCGTAGGGGACGGGAACACTGAAGCTTTCTTT.

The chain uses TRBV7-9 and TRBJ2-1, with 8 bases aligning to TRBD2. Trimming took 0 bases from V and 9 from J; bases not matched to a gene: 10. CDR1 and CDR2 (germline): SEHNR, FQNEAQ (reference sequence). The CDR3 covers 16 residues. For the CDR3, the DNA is TGTGCCAGCAGCTTAGCGCACGGACTAGCATTAAGTGAGCAGTTCTTC. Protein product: CASSLAHGLALSEQFF.

The CDR3 protein is CASSTTLAGGYNEQFF. The CDR3 bases are TGTGCCAGCAGCACCACACTAGCGGGAGGGTACAATGAGCAGTTCTTC. The genes are TRBV7-9 and TRBJ2-1, with 13 bases lining up with TRBD2. The CDR3 has 16 residues. Trimming took 5 bases from V and 4 from J; bases not matched to a gene: 5. CDR1 is SEHNR and CDR2 is FQNEAQ in the germline V gene (reference sequence).

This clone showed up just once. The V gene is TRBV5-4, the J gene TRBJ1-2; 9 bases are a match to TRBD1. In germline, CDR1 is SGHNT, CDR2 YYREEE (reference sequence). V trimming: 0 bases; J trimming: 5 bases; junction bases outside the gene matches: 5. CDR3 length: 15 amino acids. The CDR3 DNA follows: TGTGCCAGCAGCTTGGGGGGGGGACAGGGTTATGGCTACACCTTC. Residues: CASSLGGGQGYGYTF.

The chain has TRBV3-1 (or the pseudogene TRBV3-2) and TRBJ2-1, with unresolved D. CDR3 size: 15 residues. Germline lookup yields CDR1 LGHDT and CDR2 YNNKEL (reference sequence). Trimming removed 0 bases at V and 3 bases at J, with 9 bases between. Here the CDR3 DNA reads TGTGCCAGCAGCCAAGAAAGTGTAATCTACAATGAGCAGTTCTTC. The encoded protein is CASSQESVIYNEQFF.

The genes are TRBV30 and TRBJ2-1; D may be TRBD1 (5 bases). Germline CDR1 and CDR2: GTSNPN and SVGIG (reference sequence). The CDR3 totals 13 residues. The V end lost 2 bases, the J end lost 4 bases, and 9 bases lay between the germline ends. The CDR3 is CAWSPQGYNEQFF. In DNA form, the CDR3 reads TGTGCCTGGAGTCCGCAGGGTTACAATGAGCAGTTCTTC.

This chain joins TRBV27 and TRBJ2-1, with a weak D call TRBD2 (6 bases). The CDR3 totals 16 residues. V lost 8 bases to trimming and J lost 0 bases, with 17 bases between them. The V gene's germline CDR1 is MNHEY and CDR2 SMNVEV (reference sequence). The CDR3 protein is CASASASFASYNEQFF. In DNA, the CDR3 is TGTGCCAGCGCTAGCGCTTCTTTCGCCTCCTACAATGAGCAGTTCTTC.

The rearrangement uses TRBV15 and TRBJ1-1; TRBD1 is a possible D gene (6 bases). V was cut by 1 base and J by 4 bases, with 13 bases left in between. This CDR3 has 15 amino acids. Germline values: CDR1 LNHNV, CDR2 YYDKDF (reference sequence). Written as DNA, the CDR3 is TGTGCCACCAGCAGAGGGGGGGCGCAGGGCACTGAAGCTTTCTTT. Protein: CATSRGGAQGTEAFF.

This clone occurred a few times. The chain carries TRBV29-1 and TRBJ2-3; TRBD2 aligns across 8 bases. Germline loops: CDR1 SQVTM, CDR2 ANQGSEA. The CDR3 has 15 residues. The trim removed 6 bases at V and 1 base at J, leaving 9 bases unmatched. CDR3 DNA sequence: TGCAGCGTGGGGAAGCGGGAGATGGGCACAGATACGCAGTATTTT. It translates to CSVGKREMGTDTQYF.

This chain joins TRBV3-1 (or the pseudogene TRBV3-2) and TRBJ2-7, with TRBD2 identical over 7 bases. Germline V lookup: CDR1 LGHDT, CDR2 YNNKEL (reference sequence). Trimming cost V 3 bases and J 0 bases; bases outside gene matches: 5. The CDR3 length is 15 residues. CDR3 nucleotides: TGTGCCAGCAGCCAGGCGGGGGTAAGCTCCTACGAGCAGTACTTC. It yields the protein CASSQAGVSSYEQYF.

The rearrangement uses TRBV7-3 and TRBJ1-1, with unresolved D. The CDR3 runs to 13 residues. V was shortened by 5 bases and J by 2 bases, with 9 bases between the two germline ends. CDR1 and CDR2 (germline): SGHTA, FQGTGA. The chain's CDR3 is CASSAGPNTEAFF. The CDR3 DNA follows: TGTGCCAGCAGCGCCGGCCCCAACACTGAAGCTTTCTTT.

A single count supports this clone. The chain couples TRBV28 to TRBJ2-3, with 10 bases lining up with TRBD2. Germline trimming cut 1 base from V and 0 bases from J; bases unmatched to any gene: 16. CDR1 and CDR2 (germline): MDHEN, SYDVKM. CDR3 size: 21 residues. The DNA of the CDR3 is TGTGCCAGCAGTTTATTGGGTTGGGGCCGGAAACTAGCGGGGAGCACAGATACGCAGTATTTT. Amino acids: CASSLLGWGRKLAGSTDTQYF.

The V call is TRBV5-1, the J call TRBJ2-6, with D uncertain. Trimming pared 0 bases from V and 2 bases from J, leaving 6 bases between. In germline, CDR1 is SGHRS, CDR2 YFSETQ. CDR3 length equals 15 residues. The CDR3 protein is CASSLELAGANVLTF. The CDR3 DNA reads TGCGCCAGCAGCTTGGAATTGGCTGGGGCCAACGTCCTGACTTTC.

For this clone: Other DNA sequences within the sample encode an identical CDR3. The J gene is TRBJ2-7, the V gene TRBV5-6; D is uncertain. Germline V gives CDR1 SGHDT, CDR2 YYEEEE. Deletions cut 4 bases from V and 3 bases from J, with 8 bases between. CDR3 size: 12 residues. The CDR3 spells CASSLNHYEQYF. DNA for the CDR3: TGTGCCAGCAGCCTTAATCACTACGAGCAGTACTTC.

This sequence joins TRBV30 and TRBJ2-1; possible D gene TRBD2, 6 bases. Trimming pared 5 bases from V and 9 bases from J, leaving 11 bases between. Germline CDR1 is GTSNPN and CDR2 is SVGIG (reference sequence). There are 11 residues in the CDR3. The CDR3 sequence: CAWFLALEQFF. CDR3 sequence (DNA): TGTGCCTGGTTTCTAGCGCTTGAGCAGTTCTTC.

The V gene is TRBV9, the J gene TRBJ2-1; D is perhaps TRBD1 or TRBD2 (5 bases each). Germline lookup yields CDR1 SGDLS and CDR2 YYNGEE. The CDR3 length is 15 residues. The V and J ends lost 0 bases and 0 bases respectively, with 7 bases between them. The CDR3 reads CASSVAGGSYNEQFF. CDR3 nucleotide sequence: TGTGCCAGCAGCGTAGCTGGGGGCTCCTACAATGAGCAGTTCTTC.

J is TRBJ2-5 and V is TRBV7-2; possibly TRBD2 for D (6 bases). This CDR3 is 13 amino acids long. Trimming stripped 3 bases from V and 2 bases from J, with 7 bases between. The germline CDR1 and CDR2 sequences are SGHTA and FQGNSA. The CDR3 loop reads CASSFGRQETQYF. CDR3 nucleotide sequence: TGTGCCAGCAGCTTTGGGAGGCAAGAGACCCAGTACTTC.

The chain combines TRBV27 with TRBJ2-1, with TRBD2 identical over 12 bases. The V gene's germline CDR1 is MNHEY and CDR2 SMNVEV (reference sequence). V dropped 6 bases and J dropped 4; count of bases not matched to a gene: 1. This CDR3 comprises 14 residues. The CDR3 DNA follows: TGTGCCAGCAGGCTAGCGGGAGGGTACAATGAGCAGTTCTTC. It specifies CASRLAGGYNEQFF.